Below, 26 T cell receptor beta chains from the same sample are listed, as sequenced in a study of blood T cell repertoires in COVID-19. Libraries were prepared by immunoSEQ multiplex PCR; TCRdb keeps only in-frame clonotypes and omits some of them. The sample carries almost 350,000 clones, approximately 89% recorded once. Specimen: peripheral blood. These receptors were obtained from a woman aged 55-70 years with COVID-19, enrolled during active disease.

The chain links TRBV28 to TRBJ2-3, with D possibly TRBD1 on 5 matching bases. Germline loops: CDR1 MDHEN, CDR2 SYDVKM. V was cut by 6 bases and J by 3 bases, with 13 bases left in between. CDR3 length equals 14 residues. The CDR3 loop reads CASSVRVPTDTQYF. The DNA for the CDR3 is TGTGCCAGCAGCGTCAGGGTCCCGACAGATACGCAGTATTTT.

The CDR3 DNA follows: TGTGCCAGAAGCTTGATCAAAGACAGTCCGCTTAATGAAAAACTGTTTTTT. Encoded protein: CARSLIKDSPLNEKLFF. The chain has TRBV5-3 and TRBJ1-4, with D perhaps matching TRBD1 (5 bases). TRBV5-3 carries the ORF label, with uncertain function. V lost 1 base and J 4 bases, leaving 17 bases between the germline ends. The CDR3 is 17 amino acids.

This rearrangement joins TRBV7-9 to TRBJ1-6, with D perhaps matching TRBD1 (5 bases). Trimming shortened V by 1 base and J by 10 bases, and 20 bases separated the two germline ends. CDR1 and CDR2 from the germline V gene are SEHNR and FQNEAQ (reference sequence). CDR3 length: 17 amino acids. The CDR3 sequence is CASSLGSLGGGVSPLHF. CDR3 nucleotide sequence: TGTGCCAGCAGCTTAGGGTCCTTGGGTGGAGGGGTGTCACCCCTCCACTTT.

V usage is TRBV2 and J usage is TRBJ1-5; maybe TRBD1 (5 bases). Germline CDR1 and CDR2: SNHLY and FYNNEI. CDR3 length equals 14 residues. Trimming cost V 2 bases and J 6 bases, with 11 bases left between them. The CDR3 is CASSEWGWTQPQHF. The CDR3 region has the DNA TGTGCCAGCAGTGAATGGGGCTGGACTCAGCCCCAGCATTTT.

The rearrangement joins TRBV20-1 to TRBJ2-3; D is unresolved. This CDR3 contains 10 residues. CDR1 DFQATT and CDR2 SNEGSKA come from the germline V gene (reference sequence). V was pared by 5 bases and J by 7 bases, with 7 bases between. CDR3 sequence reads: CSAGLNTQYF. CDR3 DNA: TGCAGTGCTGGGCTTAATACGCAGTATTTT.

The rearrangement uses TRBV6-5 and TRBJ1-6; 8 positions agree with TRBD1. The CDR3 length is 15 residues. The V segment lost 1 base and the J segment 7 bases; nucleotides outside the gene matches: 3. Germline CDR1 reads MNHEY; CDR2 reads SVGAGI. CDR3 coding DNA: TGTGCCAGCAGTTACTGGACAGGGTACAATTCACCCCTCCACTTT. It yields the protein CASSYWTGYNSPLHF.

The CDR3 coding sequence is TGTGCCATCAGTGAATTAGTAGACACTGAAGCTTTCTTT. It is translated as CAISELVDTEAFF. The rearrangement links TRBV10-3 to TRBJ1-1; D gene ambiguous. Trimming pared 3 bases from V and 3 bases from J, leaving 8 bases between. Per the germline V gene, CDR1 is ENHRY and CDR2 is SYGVKD. The CDR3 sequence is 13 residues long.

This clone was seen a few times. The chain uses TRBV15 and TRBJ2-6, with D perhaps matching TRBD1 (6 bases). Germline V gene data show CDR1 as LNHNV and CDR2 as YYDKDF (reference sequence). CDR3 size: 16 residues. The V end lost 4 bases, the J end lost 4 bases, and 14 bases lay between the germline ends. DNA for the CDR3: TGTGCCACCAGCAACGATACAGGGTACGGGGCCAACGTCCTGACTTTC. Translating it yields CATSNDTGYGANVLTF.

This sequence joins TRBV19 and TRBJ2-2; tentatively, D is TRBD1 (6 bases). Germline values: CDR1 LNHDA, CDR2 SQIVND (reference sequence). V lost 5 bases and J 5 bases, leaving 15 bases between the germline ends. The CDR3 totals 15 residues. The CDR3 region has the DNA TGTGCCAGTAGTCCGCGAACAGACAGGACCGGGGAGCTGTTTTTT. This codes for CASSPRTDRTGELFF.

The J gene is TRBJ2-3, the V gene TRBV24-1; 7 nucleotides align to TRBD1. The CDR3 runs 18 residues. Germline V gene lookup returns CDR1 KGHDR and CDR2 SFDVKD. J lost 6 bases, V lost 1 base, and 15 bases had no gene match. In DNA, the CDR3 is TGTGCCACCAGTGATTTACAAAGAGGGGGCGATTTATCCGATACGCAGTATTTT. This translates into CATSDLQRGGDLSDTQYF.

The chain employs TRBV18 and TRBJ2-3; D is unresolved. The CDR3 runs 11 residues. The V and J ends lost 6 bases and 3 bases respectively, with 4 bases between them. The V gene's germline CDR1 is KGHSH and CDR2 LQKENI. The CDR3 sequence is CASSRTDTQYF. CDR3 in DNA: TGTGCCAGCTCCCGTACAGATACGCAGTATTTT.

The V and J genes are TRBV4-2 and TRBJ1-2, with 8 bases lining up with TRBD1. V was clipped by 3 bases and J by 7 bases; unmatched bases: 10. CDR1 and CDR2 (germline): LGHNA, YNFKEQ. The CDR3 has 15 amino acids. CDR3 sequence reads: CASSHGQGLWGGYTF. Written as DNA, the CDR3 is TGTGCCAGCAGCCACGGACAGGGATTGTGGGGTGGCTACACCTTC.

This clone was counted a single time. The chain employs TRBV2 and TRBJ2-6, with 8 positions matching TRBD2. V was pared by 8 bases and J by 1 base, with 7 bases of the junction left unmatched. The germline V gene encodes CDR1 SNHLY and CDR2 FYNNEI. CDR3 length: 16 residues. CDR3 residues: CASLYPGGSGANVLTF. In nucleotides, the CDR3 is TGTGCCAGCCTCTACCCGGGGGGGTCTGGGGCCAACGTCCTGACTTTC.

V is TRBV27 and J is TRBJ1-3; weak D call: TRBD1 (5 bases). CDR3 size: 15 residues. Trimming removed 5 bases at V and 0 bases at J, with 11 bases between. Germline V CDR1 and CDR2: MNHEY, SMNVEV (reference sequence). CDR3 sequence (DNA): TGTGCCAGCAGTCCGCGGGGGAGCTCTGGAAACACCATATATTTT. Protein product: CASSPRGSSGNTIYF.

V is TRBV30 and J is TRBJ1-5, with D possibly being TRBD1 (5 bases). The V and J ends lost 0 bases and 0 bases respectively, with 9 bases between them. Germline V CDR1 and CDR2: GTSNPN, SVGIG (reference sequence). There are 15 residues in the CDR3. The CDR3 bases are TGTGCCTGGAGTGTCCGGGGGTTTAGCAATCAGCCCCAGCATTTT. Translating gives CAWSVRGFSNQPQHF.

This chain links TRBV9 with TRBJ2-7, with D tentatively TRBD2 (5 bases). The CDR3 loop spans 16 amino acids. V was trimmed by 0 bases and J by 0 bases, leaving 13 bases between them. Germline V CDR1 and CDR2: SGDLS, YYNGEE. CDR3 bases: TGTGCCAGCAGCGTAGCTCATGCCGGAGGCTCCTACGAGCAGTACTTC. Protein product: CASSVAHAGGSYEQYF.

The DNA for the CDR3 is TGCGCCAGCAGCTTGCCAGGGAAAAGGGGCTACACCTTC. This sequence encodes CASSLPGKRGYTF. The chain recombines TRBV5-1 with TRBJ1-2; D is possibly TRBD1 (5 bases). The ends were cut back, 1 base at V and 8 bases at J, with 12 bases in the middle. The CDR3 consists of 13 residues. Germline lookup yields CDR1 SGHRS and CDR2 YFSETQ.

The gene calls are TRBV13 and TRBJ2-7; no reliable D call. V was cut by 5 bases and J by 2 bases, with 10 bases left in between. The CDR3 has 13 residues. Germline CDR1 PRHDT, CDR2 FYEKMQ (reference sequence). In nucleotides, the CDR3 is TGTGCCAGCAGCAAACGGGTCGCCTACGAGCAGTACTTC. This gives the protein CASSKRVAYEQYF.

This clone was seen a single time. The rearrangement joins TRBV2 to TRBJ1-6; D possibly corresponds to TRBD1 (5 bases). V lost 7 bases to trimming and J lost 8 bases, with 15 bases between them. Germline values: CDR1 SNHLY, CDR2 FYNNEI. This CDR3 is 14 amino acids long. The CDR3 spells CASKLNRRDSPLHF. DNA of the CDR3: TGTGCCAGCAAGTTGAACAGGCGAGATTCACCCCTCCACTTT.

The chain couples TRBV11-1 to TRBJ1-6; D is ambiguous. CDR3 length: 14 amino acids. V was cut by 4 bases and J by 7 bases, with 11 bases left in between. CDR1 and CDR2 (germline): SGHAT, FQDESV (reference sequence). The CDR3 DNA reads as TGTGCCAGCAGCTCGGACGGACTGAATTCACCCCTCCACTTT. Residues: CASSSDGLNSPLHF.

V and J are TRBV9 and TRBJ2-1, with D possibly TRBD2 on 6 matching bases. The germline CDR1 and CDR2 sequences are SGDLS and YYNGEE. The CDR3 spans 14 residues. Trimming took off 3 bases at V and 4 bases at J, with 11 bases between the two ends. CDR3 DNA: TGTGCCAGCAGCGGGGGGGAGGTGTACAATGAGCAGTTCTTC. Protein: CASSGGEVYNEQFF.

This chain links TRBV6-1 with TRBJ1-6; D not certain. The V gene's germline CDR1 is MNHNS and CDR2 SASEGT. The CDR3 has 14 amino acids. V shed 8 bases and J shed 0 bases, with 8 bases lying between them. CDR3 amino acids: CASRESSYNSPLHF. The DNA for the CDR3 is TGTGCCAGCCGGGAGAGCTCCTATAATTCACCCCTCCACTTT.

The chain employs TRBV27 and TRBJ1-2; 10 bases are shared with TRBD1. The V gene end was trimmed by 5 bases and the J gene end by 8 bases; junction bases not matched to a gene: 8. Germline V gives CDR1 MNHEY, CDR2 SMNVEV (reference sequence). The CDR3 has 14 residues. CDR3 sequence (DNA): TGTGCCAGCAGTCCTTGGGACAGGGGAGGCGGCTACACCTTC. Protein sequence: CASSPWDRGGGYTF.

The chain joins TRBV11-3 to TRBJ2-7; 8 nucleotides align to TRBD2. This CDR3 has 15 residues. With V trimmed by 3 bases and J by 7 bases, 11 bases remained unmatched. Germline values: CDR1 SGHNT, CDR2 YENEEA. The CDR3 loop reads CASSFRSGGAWEQYF. In DNA, the CDR3 is TGTGCCAGCAGCTTTAGATCCGGGGGGGCCTGGGAGCAGTACTTC.

The rearrangement uses TRBV7-8 and TRBJ2-1, with 7 positions matching TRBD2. The CDR3 spans 16 residues. The germline V gene has CDR1 SGHVS and CDR2 FQNEAQ. Germline trimming cut 3 bases from V and 2 bases from J; bases unmatched to any gene: 7. The CDR3 bases are TGTGCCAGCAGCTTCCTGACGGGGGGAACCTACAATGAGCAGTTCTTC. It is translated as CASSFLTGGTYNEQFF.

The rearrangement joins TRBV19 to TRBJ2-2, with 8 positions matching TRBD1. J was trimmed by 6 bases and V by 6 bases; bases with no gene match: 9. CDR1 is LNHDA, CDR2 SQIVND, per germline (reference sequence). The CDR3 is 15 amino acids. CDR3 amino acids: CASRSTGAAPGELFF. The CDR3 DNA reads as TGTGCCAGTAGATCGACAGGGGCAGCACCCGGGGAGCTGTTTTTT.